The T cell receptor (beta chain) described here comes from a study of chemoradiotherapy in HPV16-positive cancers. Study in general: Candidate HPV-specific T-cell clones and common TCR motifs came from functional assays in a couple of HPV16-positive patients. Study-wide points: Functional assays defining HPV-specific T cells used only two HPV16-positive patients. During treatment, candidate HPV-specific clones and E7-related motifs expanded in tumor. HPV-responsive T-cell expansion during chemoradiotherapy was linked to improved recurrence-free survival in HPV16-positive patients.

As to this clone: Its antigen remains unidentified.

The protocol was immunoSEQ multiplex PCR, while the TCRdb copy is restricted to in-frame clones and leaves out a portion. This sample has about 7,500 clones, with roughly 89% found just once. The CDR3 loop spans 12 amino acids. Germline V gives CDR1 SQVTM, CDR2 ANQGSEA. Trimming removed 6 bases at V and 3 bases at J, with 8 bases between. This receptor was taken from a human donor with HPV-associated anogenital cancer. V usage is TRBV29-1 and J usage is TRBJ2-2; TRBD1 might be the D (6 bases). Sampling was carried out from a patient who underwent chemoradiotherapy. CDR3 amino acids: CSVTGYTGELFF. The CDR3, as DNA: TGCAGCGTCACAGGGTACACCGGGGAGCTGTTTTTT.